Below, 24 T cell receptor beta chains from the same sample are listed, as sequenced in a study of cytomegalovirus exposure and HLA in healthy donors (dated by TCRdb to 2017 to 2019). Library generation was performed with the immunoSEQ multiplex PCR assay. A mixture of 60 forward primers for TCR Vbeta segments and 13 reverse primers for TCR Jbeta segments was used in the multiplex PCR. As stored in TCRdb, this immuneACCESS dataset retains in-frame rearrangements with V and J assigned. A fraction of the clones does not appear; measured against another copy, unresolved V genes explain less than half of the discrepancy, and the remainder lacks a known reason. This sample is represented by over 150,000 clones; about 83% of them were singletons. The ten largest make up roughly 4% of the sample. Material for sequencing was PBMCs. Source of these receptors: a woman in her thirties or forties in good health and CMV-seronegative.

The chain recombines TRBV18 with TRBJ1-2; 9 nucleotides line up with TRBD1. The germline gives CDR1 KGHSH, CDR2 LQKENI. The CDR3 consists of 16 residues. V shed 3 bases, J shed 2 bases, and the junction held 7 bases outside the gene matches. Here the CDR3 DNA reads TGTGCCAGCTCACCGGGACAGGGTGTTGAGAACTATGGCTACACCTTC. Translating gives CASSPGQGVENYGYTF.

The genes are TRBV5-1 and TRBJ2-7; TRBD2 might be the D (5 bases). The ends were cut back, 0 bases at V and 1 base at J, with 11 bases in the middle. There are 15 residues in the CDR3. From germline, CDR1 is SGHRS and CDR2 YFSETQ. Here the CDR3 reads CASSLVAGTSYEQYF. The CDR3 nucleotides are TGCGCCAGCAGCTTGGTGGCGGGCACGTCCTACGAGCAGTACTTC.

This clone was found a few times. The J gene is TRBJ2-1, the V gene TRBV28; 13 bases line up with TRBD2. The CDR3 has 15 residues. V dropped 6 bases and J dropped 7; count of bases not matched to a gene: 6. Germline V gives CDR1 MDHEN, CDR2 SYDVKM. CDR3: CASRLLAGGLNEQFF. Written as DNA, the CDR3 is TGTGCCAGCAGGTTACTAGCGGGGGGGTTGAATGAGCAGTTCTTC.

The gene calls are TRBV2 and TRBJ2-2; unclear D gene. Germline lookup yields CDR1 SNHLY and CDR2 FYNNEI. This CDR3 is 14 amino acids long. Trimming took off 6 bases at V and 0 bases at J, with 8 bases between the two ends. CDR3 DNA sequence: TGTGCCAGCAGCCCCCGTACGAACACCGGGGAGCTGTTTTTT. It is translated as CASSPRTNTGELFF.

The chain couples TRBV4-1 to TRBJ1-1; 9 bases are a match to TRBD1. J lost 11 bases, V lost 4 bases, and 14 bases had no gene match. Germline V gene lookup returns CDR1 MGHRA and CDR2 YSYEKL. This CDR3 region has 15 residues. CDR3 amino acids: CASSPPYRGQWKAFF. CDR3 DNA sequence: TGCGCCAGCAGCCCACCTTACAGGGGGCAGTGGAAGGCTTTCTTT.

The V and J genes are TRBV5-1 and TRBJ2-7, with 7 nucleotides matching TRBD2. V shed 2 bases and J 0 bases; nucleotides not matched to a gene: 8. The CDR3 has 16 residues. Germline V gene data show CDR1 as SGHRS and CDR2 as YFSETQ. CDR3 amino acids: CASSFLASGTSYEQYF. The CDR3 nucleotides are TGCGCCAGCAGCTTCTTGGCCAGCGGGACCTCCTACGAGCAGTACTTC. Based on the CDR3 plus reference TRBV5-1 and TRBJ2-7, the full variable domain is KAGVTQTPRYLIKTRGQQVTLSCSPISGHRSVSWYQQTPGQGLQFLFEYFSETQRNKGNFPGRFSGRQFSNSRSEMNVSTLELGDSALYLCASSFLASGTSYEQYFGPGTRLTVT.

V and J are TRBV5-1 and TRBJ2-1; 12 bases map to TRBD2. The V gene end was trimmed by 4 bases and the J gene end by 7 bases; junction bases not matched to a gene: 6. The CDR3 consists of 15 residues. Looked up from germline, CDR1 is SGHRS and CDR2 is YFSETQ. CDR3 in DNA: TGCGCCAGCAGCAGCGGACTAGCGGGATATAATGAGCAGTTCTTC. Translated: CASSSGLAGYNEQFF.

V gene TRBV28 combines with J gene TRBJ1-5; D possibly corresponds to TRBD1 (5 bases). The V gene lost 3 bases and the J gene lost 6 bases, with 12 bases spanning the gap. Germline V CDR1 and CDR2: MDHEN, SYDVKM. The CDR3 consists of 14 residues. This CDR3 reads CASSFQGEGQPQHF. CDR3 sequence (DNA): TGTGCCAGCAGTTTTCAAGGGGAGGGTCAGCCCCAGCATTTT. The full variable domain, in which reference TRBV28 and TRBJ1-5 provide the parts outside the CDR3, is DVKVTQSSRYLVKRTGEKVFLECVQDMDHENMFWYRQDPGLGLRLIYFSYDVKMKEKGDIPEGYSVSREKKERFSLILESASTNQTSMYLCASSFQGEGQPQHFGDGTRLSIL.

The J gene is TRBJ2-7, the V gene TRBV30, with D possibly matching TRBD2 (6 bases). In germline, CDR1 is GTSNPN, CDR2 SVGIG (reference sequence). This CDR3 is built from 13 residues. With 2 bases removed from V and 6 bases from J, the gap between germline ends came to 14 bases. The CDR3, as DNA: TGTGCCTGGAGTCCCCGCGGAGGGAGCGAGCAGTACTTC. Translating gives CAWSPRGGSEQYF.

V gene TRBV5-1 combines with J gene TRBJ1-6; unclear D gene. Germline values: CDR1 SGHRS, CDR2 YFSETQ. V shed 1 base and J shed 8 bases, with 4 bases lying between them. This CDR3 has 12 residues. The CDR3 sequence: CASSLTDSPLHF. The CDR3, as DNA: TGCGCCAGCAGCTTGACAGATTCACCCCTCCACTTT. The full variable domain, completed using reference TRBV5-1 and TRBJ1-6, is KAGVTQTPRYLIKTRGQQVTLSCSPISGHRSVSWYQQTPGQGLQFLFEYFSETQRNKGNFPGRFSGRQFSNSRSEMNVSTLELGDSALYLCASSLTDSPLHFGNGTRLTVT.

The V gene is TRBV5-1, the J gene TRBJ1-2; 12 bases align to TRBD1. V shed 4 bases and J 8 bases; nucleotides not matched to a gene: 9. The germline V gene has CDR1 SGHRS and CDR2 YFSETQ. The length of the CDR3 is 15 residues. Here the CDR3 reads CASSPPGQGARGYTF. CDR3 sequence (DNA): TGCGCCAGCAGCCCCCCGGGACAGGGGGCTAGGGGCTACACCTTC. The whole variable domain, filled in from reference TRBV5-1 and TRBJ1-2, reads KAGVTQTPRYLIKTRGQQVTLSCSPISGHRSVSWYQQTPGQGLQFLFEYFSETQRNKGNFPGRFSGRQFSNSRSEMNVSTLELGDSALYLCASSPPGQGARGYTFGSGTRLTVV.

This chain uses TRBV5-1 with TRBJ2-3; D is ambiguous. CDR1 is SGHRS, CDR2 YFSETQ, per germline. CDR3 length equals 15 residues. The V gene lost 6 bases and the J gene lost 0 bases, with 14 bases spanning the gap. CDR3 in DNA: TGCGCCAGCACCGAATTCTACCAAAGCACAGATACGCAGTATTTT. It translates to CASTEFYQSTDTQYF.

V gene TRBV25-1 combines with J gene TRBJ1-2, with 11 bases lining up with TRBD1. Germline CDR1 reads MGHDK; CDR2 reads SYGVNS. CDR3 length equals 15 residues. V dropped 5 bases and J dropped 4; count of bases not matched to a gene: 6. The CDR3 loop reads CASSLGGTGGYGYTF. The DNA for the CDR3 is TGTGCCAGCAGTCTAGGGGGGACAGGGGGCTATGGCTACACCTTC.

V is TRBV25-1 and J is TRBJ2-2, with a possible D match to TRBD1 (6 bases). The V gene lost 2 bases and the J gene lost 5 bases, with 9 bases spanning the gap. The length of the CDR3 is 14 residues. Looked up from germline, CDR1 is MGHDK and CDR2 is SYGVNS. Here the CDR3 DNA reads TGTGCCAGCAGTGAACAGGGGTGGACCGGGGAGCTGTTTTTT. Protein sequence: CASSEQGWTGELFF. Combining the CDR3 with reference TRBV25-1 and TRBJ2-2 gives the whole variable domain EADIYQTPRYLVIGTGKKITLECSQTMGHDKMYWYQQDPGMELHLIHYSYGVNSTEKGDLSSESTVSRIRTEHFPLTLESARPSHTSQYLCASSEQGWTGELFFGEGSRLTVL.

The V call is TRBV28, the J call TRBJ2-1; TRBD2 aligns across 11 bases. The CDR3 length is 13 residues. V was pared by 8 bases and J by 5 bases, with 2 bases of the junction left unmatched. Per the germline V gene, CDR1 is MDHEN and CDR2 is SYDVKM. Here the CDR3 reads CASLAGGNNEQFF. DNA of the CDR3: TGTGCCAGCCTAGCGGGAGGCAACAATGAGCAGTTCTTC.

The count of this clone is one. This chain links TRBV6-5 with TRBJ2-7, with TRBD2 matching over 13 bases. The trim removed 4 bases at V and 4 bases at J, leaving 1 base unmatched. Per germline, CDR1 MNHEY and CDR2 SVGAGI. The CDR3 totals 14 residues. In nucleotides, the CDR3 is TGTGCCAGCAGTTGGGGACTAGCGGGGTACGAGCAGTACTTC. Translating gives CASSWGLAGYEQYF.

A single count supports this clone. The chain recombines TRBV11-3 with TRBJ2-1, with D uncertain. V lost 0 bases to trimming and J lost 11 bases, with 11 bases between them. The CDR3 sequence is 13 residues long. CDR1 is SGHNT and CDR2 is YENEEA in the germline V gene. The CDR3 DNA sequence: TGTGCCAGCAGCTTAGAGATGTCGCAGAAGCAGTTCTTC. This codes for CASSLEMSQKQFF.

V and J are TRBV2 and TRBJ2-7; 12 bases map to TRBD2. Germline loops: CDR1 SNHLY, CDR2 FYNNEI. The CDR3 sequence is 15 residues long. V shed 6 bases and J 6 bases; nucleotides not matched to a gene: 9. For the CDR3, the DNA is TGTGCCAGCAGACTACTAGCGGGAGGTTTATCCGAGCAGTACTTC. Encoded protein: CASRLLAGGLSEQYF.

The CDR3 region has the DNA TGTGCCAGCAGGGAGAGGTACGGTCTAGCGGGGATTCGGGGTGAGCAGTTCTTC. Its translation is CASRERYGLAGIRGEQFF. The V gene is TRBV2, the J gene TRBJ2-1; 9 nucleotides agree with TRBD2. V was clipped by 6 bases and J by 9 bases; unmatched bases: 21. The CDR3 is 18 amino acids. Germline lookup yields CDR1 SNHLY and CDR2 FYNNEI.

This clone has only a few counts. The V and J genes are TRBV28 and TRBJ2-7, with D tentatively TRBD1 (5 bases). Germline loops: CDR1 MDHEN, CDR2 SYDVKM. The CDR3 length is 14 residues. The V and J ends lost 1 base and 5 bases respectively, with 12 bases between them. This chain's CDR3 is CASSLLAGYDEQYF. Written as DNA, the CDR3 is TGTGCCAGCAGTTTATTGGCAGGGTACGACGAGCAGTACTTC.

The gene calls are TRBV13 and TRBJ2-3; 8 bases map to TRBD2. The V and J ends lost 0 bases and 5 bases, in that order; junction bases with no gene match: 10. The CDR3 is 17 amino acids. CDR1 is PRHDT, CDR2 FYEKMQ, per germline (reference sequence). The CDR3 region is CASSLGLLAEGGDTQYF. Here the CDR3 DNA reads TGTGCCAGCAGCTTAGGCTTACTAGCGGAGGGGGGAGATACGCAGTATTTT.

This clone was picked up one time. CDR3 bases: TGTGCCAGAAGCTTGCGCAGGAAAAACTACTTC. Translating it yields CARSLRRKNYF. This chain links TRBV5-3 with TRBJ2-7; D gene ambiguous. TRBV5-3 is designated an ORF whose function remains uncertain. V shed 1 base and J shed 13 bases, with 12 bases lying between them. This CDR3 is 11 amino acids long.

Here the CDR3 DNA reads TGTGCCAGCAGCCAGAATACGGGAGGATACGAGCAGTACTTC. The encoded protein is CASSQNTGGYEQYF. The V call is TRBV7-6, the J call TRBJ2-7; TRBD2 matches 7 bases. Trimming at V came to 5 bases and at J to 4 bases, leaving 8 bases not matched to a gene. The CDR3 runs 14 residues. CDR1 is SGHVS, CDR2 FNYEAQ, per germline.

The chain has TRBV5-1 and TRBJ2-1, with 7 bases matching TRBD1. Trimming cost V 2 bases and J 10 bases; bases outside gene matches: 6. The germline CDR1 and CDR2 sequences are SGHRS and YFSETQ. CDR3 length: 13 residues. In DNA form, the CDR3 reads TGCGCCAGCAGCTTTGGAACAGGGGAAGAGCAGTTCTTC. Its translation: CASSFGTGEEQFF.